This passage covers 24 T cell receptor beta chains from one sample sequenced in a study of shared clonotypes between healthy human individuals. The data were produced by immunoSEQ multiplex PCR, yet TCRdb's version contains in-frame clones alone and is incomplete. Of some 2,100,000 clones in the sample, 95% were seen once. The specimen sequenced was naive CD4+ T cells sorted from blood. Subset of the sample: CD45RA+ positively selected. These receptors were collected from a man younger than 35 in good health.

The rearrangement uses TRBV6-5 and TRBJ1-3; D not resolved. Germline V gene sequence: CDR1 MNHEY, CDR2 SVGAGI. The CDR3 totals 13 residues. V lost 7 bases and J lost 2, with 9 bases in between. CDR3 sequence reads: CASTKAAGNTIYF. Here the CDR3 DNA reads TGTGCCAGCACCAAGGCGGCTGGAAACACCATATATTTT.

This sequence joins TRBV15 and TRBJ1-2, with TRBD1 identical over 12 bases. Germline values: CDR1 LNHNV, CDR2 YYDKDF (reference sequence). J lost 5 bases, V lost 3 bases, and 7 bases had no gene match. The CDR3 is 16 amino acids. CDR3 nucleotide sequence: TGTGCCACCAGCAGGGGACAGGGGGCCATTCCTTATGGCTACACCTTC. Translating gives CATSRGQGAIPYGYTF.

As concerns this clone: The sample has other DNA sequences that encode this CDR3 too. The chain employs TRBV7-9 and TRBJ2-5, with D possibly matching TRBD2 (6 bases). CDR3 size: 14 residues. V was trimmed by 0 bases and J by 1 base, leaving 6 bases between them. Germline-derived CDR1 and CDR2 are SEHNR and FQNEAQ (reference sequence). CDR3 coding DNA: TGTGCCAGCAGCTTAGCGGAGGGCCAAGAGACCCAGTACTTC. Its protein is CASSLAEGQETQYF.

On this clone itself: The sample carries other DNA sequences with the same CDR3. The V and J genes are TRBV5-1 and TRBJ2-3; D remains ambiguous. V lost 2 bases and J lost 3, with 7 bases in between. The CDR3 extends over 13 amino acids. CDR1 SGHRS and CDR2 YFSETQ come from the germline V gene. The CDR3 DNA reads TGCGCCAGCAGCTTCGACGGAACAGATACGCAGTATTTT. Translation: CASSFDGTDTQYF.

V usage is TRBV27 and J usage is TRBJ2-1; possibly TRBD1 or TRBD2 for D (5 bases each). Trimming pared 6 bases from V and 2 bases from J, leaving 14 bases between. This CDR3 region has 15 residues. Germline-derived CDR1 and CDR2 are MNHEY and SMNVEV (reference sequence). The CDR3: CASSLLGPPYNEQFF. The CDR3 DNA is TGTGCCAGCAGCCTCCTGGGACCGCCCTACAATGAGCAGTTCTTC.

The V call is TRBV19, the J call TRBJ1-5; D uncertain. The length of the CDR3 is 15 residues. Germline assignment: CDR1 LNHDA and CDR2 SQIVND (reference sequence). Trimming took 5 bases from V and 0 from J, leaving 11 bases between them. This chain's CDR3 is CASSGHINSNQPQHF. The CDR3 DNA reads as TGTGCCAGTAGTGGGCACATTAATAGCAATCAGCCCCAGCATTTT.

This clone was counted once. The chain combines TRBV5-4 with TRBJ1-2, with D possibly matching TRBD1 (5 bases). The CDR3 is 15 amino acids. CDR1 SGHNT and CDR2 YYREEE come from the germline V gene (reference sequence). The V and J ends lost 4 bases and 0 bases respectively, with 13 bases between them. CDR3 DNA: TGTGCCAGCAGCCAAAGGACGGGGGCTAACTATGGCTACACCTTC. This encodes CASSQRTGANYGYTF.

CDR3 sequence: CASSLGAGGPEEQYF. The CDR3 region has the DNA TGCGCCAGCAGCTTGGGGGCGGGAGGGCCTGAGGAGCAGTACTTC. The rearrangement joins TRBV5-1 to TRBJ2-7, with 9 positions matching TRBD2. This CDR3 has 15 amino acids. V lost 0 bases and J lost 7; bases outside the gene matches: 8. CDR1 SGHRS and CDR2 YFSETQ come from the germline V gene.

CDR3 nucleotides: TGTGCCAGTAGTTCCTCCGGACCTTCCTCCGGATGGGGCGGCTACACCTTC. It codes for CASSSSGPSSGWGGYTF. This chain joins TRBV19 and TRBJ1-2, with D possibly being TRBD1 (5 bases). Germline V lookup: CDR1 LNHDA, CDR2 SQIVND (reference sequence). This CDR3 is built from 17 residues. V was trimmed by 5 bases and J by 8 bases, leaving 27 bases between them. The entire variable domain, with the rest obtained from reference TRBV19 and TRBJ1-2, is as follows: DGGITQSPKYLFRKEGQNVTLSCEQNLNHDAMYWYRQDPGQGLRLIYYSQIVNDFQKGDIAEGYSVSREKKESFPLTVTSAQKNPTAFYLCASSSSGPSSGWGGYTFGSGTRLTVV.

This clone was observed a handful of times. In DNA form, the CDR3 reads TGTGCCAGTAGTCCCAGACAGAATTCCTACGAGCAGTACTTC. Its translation: CASSPRQNSYEQYF. This chain uses TRBV19 with TRBJ2-7; D possibly corresponds to TRBD1 (5 bases). Germline values: CDR1 LNHDA, CDR2 SQIVND (reference sequence). The CDR3 extends over 14 amino acids. V was trimmed by 5 bases and J by 1 base, leaving 12 bases between them.

This chain connects TRBV9 to TRBJ2-1; tentative D call: TRBD2 (6 bases). The V gene lost 4 bases and the J gene lost 10 bases, with 24 bases spanning the gap. Germline CDR1 and CDR2: SGDLS and YYNGEE. CDR3 length: 16 amino acids. CDR3 DNA: TGTGCCAGCAGCACCCACGGGAGTGTGGGCAATCGCGAGCAGTTCTTC. Translating gives CASSTHGSVGNREQFF. Using reference TRBV9 and TRBJ2-1 for the parts outside the CDR3, the full variable domain is DSGVTQTPKHLITATGQRVTLRCSPRSGDLSVYWYQQSLDQGLQFLIQYYNGEERAKGNILERFSAQQFPDLHSELNLSSLELGDSALYFCASSTHGSVGNREQFFGPGTRLTVL.

The rearrangement joins TRBV7-6 to TRBJ2-7; TRBD2 matches 10 bases. The CDR3 sequence is 16 residues long. J lost 2 bases, V lost 3 bases, and 7 bases had no gene match. Germline values: CDR1 SGHVS, CDR2 FNYEAQ. The DNA of the CDR3 is TGTGCCAGCAGCTTCGGGCCTAGCGGGAGTGCCTACGAGCAGTACTTC. It codes for CASSFGPSGSAYEQYF.

The J gene is TRBJ1-1, the V gene TRBV18; D remains unclear. Per the germline V gene, CDR1 is KGHSH and CDR2 is LQKENI. V lost 2 bases and J 2 bases, leaving 15 bases between the germline ends. The CDR3 contains 16 residues. Here the CDR3 reads CASSPESIRGNTEAFF. For the CDR3, the DNA is TGTGCCAGCTCACCAGAATCAATCCGGGGTAACACTGAAGCTTTCTTT.

The rearrangement links TRBV28 to TRBJ1-3; no clear D. The germline CDR1 and CDR2 sequences are MDHEN and SYDVKM. The V end was cut by 8 bases, the J end by 3 bases, with 17 bases between. The length of the CDR3 is 15 residues. The CDR3 is CASATYGEGGNTIYF. The DNA of the CDR3 is TGTGCCAGCGCCACTTACGGGGAGGGTGGAAACACCATATATTTT.

This chain's CDR3 is CSAAINTEAFF. Here the CDR3 DNA reads TGCAGTGCTGCTATTAACACTGAAGCTTTCTTT. The chain uses TRBV20-1 and TRBJ1-1; D ambiguous. The CDR3 sequence is 11 residues long. The germline gives CDR1 DFQATT, CDR2 SNEGSKA (reference sequence). V lost 5 bases and J 2 bases, leaving 6 bases between the germline ends.

A word on this clone: At the DNA level, this CDR3 is encoded by other sequences in the same sample as well. V and J are TRBV6-5 and TRBJ2-7; tentative D call: TRBD2 (6 bases). Germline V CDR1 and CDR2: MNHEY, SVGAGI. V was trimmed by 0 bases and J by 4 bases, leaving 13 bases between them. The CDR3 extends over 15 amino acids. The CDR3 is CASSYSLSGGYEQYF. CDR3 coding DNA: TGTGCCAGCAGTTACTCGTTATCTGGGGGGTACGAGCAGTACTTC.

This rearrangement joins TRBV19 to TRBJ1-1; 9 nucleotides line up with TRBD1. Germline V gene data show CDR1 as LNHDA and CDR2 as SQIVND (reference sequence). The CDR3 has 16 residues. The J segment lost 1 base and the V segment lost 3 bases, leaving 6 bases of the junction unmatched. CDR3 bases: TGTGCCAGTAGTATCGGGGACAGGGTAGGGAACACTGAAGCTTTCTTT. Encoded protein: CASSIGDRVGNTEAFF.

The chain employs TRBV28 and TRBJ2-3; D is perhaps TRBD2 (7 bases). Germline loops: CDR1 MDHEN, CDR2 SYDVKM. The germline V and J ends were trimmed by 5 bases and 7 bases, with 25 bases remaining between them. This CDR3 is 17 amino acids long. CDR3 nucleotide sequence: TGTGCCAGCAGTCCACCTCTTGGGGGGGGCCTTATAAATACGCAGTATTTT. It is translated as CASSPPLGGGLINTQYF. Based on the CDR3 plus reference TRBV28 and TRBJ2-3, the full variable domain is DVKVTQSSRYLVKRTGEKVFLECVQDMDHENMFWYRQDPGLGLRLIYFSYDVKMKEKGDIPEGYSVSREKKERFSLILESASTNQTSMYLCASSPPLGGGLINTQYFGPGTRLTVL.

The rearrangement uses TRBV7-9 and TRBJ2-7; TRBD2 matches at 11 bases. CDR1 is SEHNR and CDR2 is FQNEAQ in the germline V gene (reference sequence). Losses at the gene ends were 5 bases for V and 0 bases for J; bases not matched to a gene: 6. The CDR3 has 16 amino acids. CDR3 amino acids: CASSRWGTSGSYEQYF. The CDR3 nucleotides are TGTGCCAGCAGCCGCTGGGGGACTAGCGGCTCCTACGAGCAGTACTTC.

The chain joins TRBV18 to TRBJ1-4, with 10 bases aligning to TRBD1. CDR1 KGHSH and CDR2 LQKENI come from the germline V gene. CDR3 length: 18 amino acids. With 6 bases clipped from V and 1 base from J, the junction kept 11 bases outside the gene matches. The CDR3 region is CASSQNSGQGITNEKLFF. The CDR3 region has the DNA TGTGCCAGCTCTCAAAACTCGGGACAGGGGATAACTAATGAAAAACTGTTTTTT.

This clone was counted between two and nine times. The gene calls are TRBV5-5 and TRBJ1-5; 9 positions match TRBD1. The germline gives CDR1 SGHKS, CDR2 YYEKEE (reference sequence). This CDR3 comprises 14 residues. The V segment lost 2 bases and the J segment 6 bases; nucleotides outside the gene matches: 3. CDR3 DNA sequence: TGTGCCAGCAGCTTCGGACAGGGGTTTCAGCCCCAGCATTTT. This gives the protein CASSFGQGFQPQHF.

The rearrangement joins TRBV7-9 to TRBJ2-7; no firm D call. The germline V gene has CDR1 SEHNR and CDR2 FQNEAQ (reference sequence). Trimming cost V 0 bases and J 1 base, with 7 bases left between them. The CDR3 sequence is 14 residues long. DNA of the CDR3: TGTGCCAGCAGCTTAGCTCTGAAATCCTACGAGCAGTACTTC. Protein: CASSLALKSYEQYF.

The chain combines TRBV11-2 with TRBJ1-2; 8 bases map to TRBD1. V lost 5 bases, J lost 4 bases, and 3 bases stayed unmatched. Germline-derived CDR1 and CDR2 are SGHAT and FQNNGV. The CDR3 loop spans 13 amino acids. The DNA of the CDR3 is TGTGCCAGCAGCGCAGGACAGGGCTATGGCTACACCTTC. Translating it yields CASSAGQGYGYTF.

V usage is TRBV19 and J usage is TRBJ2-1, with 7 bases matching TRBD2. Trimming removed 4 bases from V and 6 bases from J; junction bases left unmatched: 12. The CDR3 contains 16 residues. Germline CDR1 LNHDA, CDR2 SQIVND (reference sequence). The CDR3 sequence is CASSTQGRALPNEQFF. In nucleotides, the CDR3 is TGTGCCAGTAGTACTCAAGGGAGGGCCCTTCCCAATGAGCAGTTCTTC.